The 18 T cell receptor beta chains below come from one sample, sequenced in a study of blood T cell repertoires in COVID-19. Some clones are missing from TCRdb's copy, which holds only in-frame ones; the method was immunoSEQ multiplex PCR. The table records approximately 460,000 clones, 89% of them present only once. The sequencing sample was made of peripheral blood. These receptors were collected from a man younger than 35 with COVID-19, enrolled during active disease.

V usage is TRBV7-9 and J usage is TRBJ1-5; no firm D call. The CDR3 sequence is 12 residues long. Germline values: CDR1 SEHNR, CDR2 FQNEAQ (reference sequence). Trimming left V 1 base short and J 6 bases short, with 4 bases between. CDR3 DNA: TGTGCCAGCAGCTTAGAGAGTCAGCCCCAGCATTTT. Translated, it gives CASSLESQPQHF.

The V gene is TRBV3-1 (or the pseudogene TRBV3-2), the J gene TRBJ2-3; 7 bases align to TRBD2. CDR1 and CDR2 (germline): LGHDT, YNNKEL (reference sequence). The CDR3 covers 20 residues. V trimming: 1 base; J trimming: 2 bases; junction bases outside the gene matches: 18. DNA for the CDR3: TGTGCCAGCAGCCAAGGGCCCGGGGAGGGTCCGAGACTCTTCACAGATACGCAGTATTTT. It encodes CASSQGPGEGPRLFTDTQYF.

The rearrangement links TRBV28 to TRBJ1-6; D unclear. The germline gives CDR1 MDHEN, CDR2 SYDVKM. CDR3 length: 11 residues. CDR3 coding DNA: TGTGCGGACTCGGATAATTCACCCCTCCACTTT. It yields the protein CADSDNSPLHF.

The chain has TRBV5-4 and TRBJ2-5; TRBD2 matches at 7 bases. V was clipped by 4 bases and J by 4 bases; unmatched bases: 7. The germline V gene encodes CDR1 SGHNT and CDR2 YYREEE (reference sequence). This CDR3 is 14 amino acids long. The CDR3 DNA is TGTGCCAGCAGCCAAGGACTAGTAGGAGAGACCCAGTACTTC. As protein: CASSQGLVGETQYF.

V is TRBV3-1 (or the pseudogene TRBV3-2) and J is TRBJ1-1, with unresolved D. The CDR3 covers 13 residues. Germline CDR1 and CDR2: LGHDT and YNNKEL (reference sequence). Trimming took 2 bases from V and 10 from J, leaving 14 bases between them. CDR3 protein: CASSQRTESGAFF. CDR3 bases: TGTGCCAGCAGCCAACGGACCGAAAGCGGAGCTTTCTTT.

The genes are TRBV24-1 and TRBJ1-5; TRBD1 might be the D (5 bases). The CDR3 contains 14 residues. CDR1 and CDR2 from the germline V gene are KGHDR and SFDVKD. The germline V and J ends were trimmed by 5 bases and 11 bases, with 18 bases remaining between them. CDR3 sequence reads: CATSGSTGVDTQHF. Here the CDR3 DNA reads TGTGCCACCAGTGGTTCAACAGGCGTCGATACCCAGCATTTT.

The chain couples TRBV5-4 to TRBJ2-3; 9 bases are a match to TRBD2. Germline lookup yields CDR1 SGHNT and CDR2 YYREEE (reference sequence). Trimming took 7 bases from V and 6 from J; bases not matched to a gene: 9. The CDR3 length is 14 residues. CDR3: CASRAGGTGDTQYF. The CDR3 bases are TGTGCCAGCCGCGCGGGAGGGACGGGGGATACGCAGTATTTT.

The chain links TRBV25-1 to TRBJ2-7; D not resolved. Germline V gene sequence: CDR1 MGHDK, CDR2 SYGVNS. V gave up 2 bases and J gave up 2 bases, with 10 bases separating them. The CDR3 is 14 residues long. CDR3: CASSEHDKTYEQYF. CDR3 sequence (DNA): TGTGCCAGCAGTGAACATGACAAAACCTACGAGCAGTACTTC.

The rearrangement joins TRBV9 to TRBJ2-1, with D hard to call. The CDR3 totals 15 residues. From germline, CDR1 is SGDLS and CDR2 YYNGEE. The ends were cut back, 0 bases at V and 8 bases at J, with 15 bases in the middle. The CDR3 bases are TGTGCCAGCAGCGTAGGGTTAGCAATAGTCGATGAGCAGTTCTTC. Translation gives CASSVGLAIVDEQFF.

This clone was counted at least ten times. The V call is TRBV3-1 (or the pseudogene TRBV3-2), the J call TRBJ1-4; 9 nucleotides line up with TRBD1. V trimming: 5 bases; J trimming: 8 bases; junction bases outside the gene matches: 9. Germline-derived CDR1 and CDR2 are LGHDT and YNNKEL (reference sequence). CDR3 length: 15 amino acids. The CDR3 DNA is TGTGCCAGCAGCAAGCCGGGACAGGGAAACGAAAAACTGTTTTTT. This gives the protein CASSKPGQGNEKLFF.

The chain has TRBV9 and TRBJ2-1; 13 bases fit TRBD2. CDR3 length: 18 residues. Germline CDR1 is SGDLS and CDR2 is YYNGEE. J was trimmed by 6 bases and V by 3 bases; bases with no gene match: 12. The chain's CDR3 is CASSASGGTSGMGNEQFF. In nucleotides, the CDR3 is TGTGCCAGCAGCGCTTCGGGGGGGACTAGCGGGATGGGCAATGAGCAGTTCTTC.

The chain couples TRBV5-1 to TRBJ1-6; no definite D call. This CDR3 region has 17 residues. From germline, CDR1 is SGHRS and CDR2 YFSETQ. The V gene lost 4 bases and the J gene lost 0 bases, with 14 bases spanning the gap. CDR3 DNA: TGCGCCAGCAGCGATGAGCCTCCGAGCTCCTATAATTCACCCCTCCACTTT. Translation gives CASSDEPPSSYNSPLHF.

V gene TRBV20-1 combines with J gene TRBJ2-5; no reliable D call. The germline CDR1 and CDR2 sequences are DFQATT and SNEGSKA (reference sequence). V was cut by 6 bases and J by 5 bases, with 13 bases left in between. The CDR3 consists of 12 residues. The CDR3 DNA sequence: TGCAGTGCAAGTCTTGCGTTGGAGACCCAGTACTTC. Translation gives CSASLALETQYF.

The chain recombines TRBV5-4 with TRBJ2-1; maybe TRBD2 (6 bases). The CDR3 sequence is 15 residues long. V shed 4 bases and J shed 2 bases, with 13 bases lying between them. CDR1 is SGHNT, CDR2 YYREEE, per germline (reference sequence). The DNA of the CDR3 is TGTGCCAGCAGCCCGGAACGGGAGACCTACAATGAGCAGTTCTTC. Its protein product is CASSPERETYNEQFF.

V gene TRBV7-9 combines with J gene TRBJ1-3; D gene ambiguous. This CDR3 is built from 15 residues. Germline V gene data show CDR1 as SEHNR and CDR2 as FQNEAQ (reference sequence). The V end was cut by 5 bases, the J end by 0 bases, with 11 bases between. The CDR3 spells CASSQYVASGNTIYF. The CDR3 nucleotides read TGTGCCAGCAGCCAGTACGTCGCCTCTGGAAACACCATATATTTT.

CDR3: CASSDVGLVGLEQYF. CDR3 DNA: TGTGCCAGCAGTGATGTGGGACTAGTGGGCTTGGAGCAGTACTTC. This chain uses TRBV2 with TRBJ2-7, with 8 positions matching TRBD2. CDR1 is SNHLY, CDR2 FYNNEI, per germline. CDR3 length: 15 residues. Germline trimming cut 3 bases from V and 7 bases from J; bases unmatched to any gene: 11.

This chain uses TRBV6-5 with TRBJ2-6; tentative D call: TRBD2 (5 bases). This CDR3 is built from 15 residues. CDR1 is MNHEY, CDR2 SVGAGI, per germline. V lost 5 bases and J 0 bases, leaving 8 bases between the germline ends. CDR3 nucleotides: TGTGCCAGCAGTCCCGGAGGCTCTGGGGCCAACGTCCTGACTTTC. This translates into CASSPGGSGANVLTF.

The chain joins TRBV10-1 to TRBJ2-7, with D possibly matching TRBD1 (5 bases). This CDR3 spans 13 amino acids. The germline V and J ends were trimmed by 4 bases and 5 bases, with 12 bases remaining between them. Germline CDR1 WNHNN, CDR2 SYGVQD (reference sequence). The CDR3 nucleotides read TGCGCCAGCAGTGGTCCAGGGCTAAACGAGCAGTACTTC. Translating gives CASSGPGLNEQYF.